Presented here are 11 T cell receptor beta chains from one specimen sequenced in a study of T cell responses to AZD1222 COVID-19 vaccine. The table came from immunoSEQ multiplex PCR; TCRdb's copy has only in-frame clones and leaves some out. The table lists about 73,000 clones, more than 70% of them singletons. Source: peripheral blood, taken on day 0 of AZD1222 vaccination. Receptors originate from an adult in good health.

The chain couples TRBV7-6 to TRBJ2-1; TRBD2 aligns across 7 bases. The V gene's germline CDR1 is SGHVS and CDR2 FNYEAQ. The length of the CDR3 is 17 residues. V gave up 0 bases and J gave up 3 bases; unmatched junction bases: 8. CDR3 sequence: CASSLAPSGIFYNEQFF. CDR3 nucleotides: TGTGCCAGCAGCTTAGCGCCGAGCGGGATTTTCTACAATGAGCAGTTCTTC.

This clone was found a few times. This chain uses TRBV18 with TRBJ2-7; 7 bases map to TRBD2. Germline V gene data show CDR1 as KGHSH and CDR2 as LQKENI. The CDR3 is made up of 15 amino acids. V gave up 1 base and J gave up 7 bases; unmatched junction bases: 10. This chain's CDR3 is CASSPRARSGGEQYF. CDR3 DNA sequence: TGTGCCAGCTCACCACGAGCACGGTCCGGGGGGGAGCAGTACTTC.

For the CDR3, the DNA is TGTGCCAGCAGTTTAGGACAGGGACATCAAGAGACCCAGTACTTC. This gives the protein CASSLGQGHQETQYF. This chain uses TRBV6-5 with TRBJ2-5, with 8 bases aligning to TRBD1. This CDR3 contains 15 residues. Germline values: CDR1 MNHEY, CDR2 SVGAGI. Losses at the gene ends were 4 bases for V and 2 bases for J; bases not matched to a gene: 6.

In this sample, this clone turned up a few times. This chain uses TRBV6-1 with TRBJ2-7, with D unclear. Germline V lookup: CDR1 MNHNS, CDR2 SASEGT. Trimming pared 1 base from V and 5 bases from J, leaving 12 bases between. This CDR3 comprises 14 residues. The CDR3 region is CASSEEPRSHEQYF. The CDR3 coding sequence is TGTGCCAGCAGTGAAGAGCCCAGATCCCACGAGCAGTACTTC.

The chain combines TRBV19 with TRBJ1-2; D remains unclear. CDR3 length: 14 residues. Germline CDR1 and CDR2: LNHDA and SQIVND (reference sequence). V was clipped by 5 bases and J by 4 bases, with 14 bases between them. The CDR3 bases are TGTGCCAGTAGTCCCGCGTCACTATCCTATGGCTACACCTTC. Amino acids: CASSPASLSYGYTF.

The chain recombines TRBV28 with TRBJ1-5; D gene unclear. The CDR3 loop spans 14 amino acids. The germline V gene encodes CDR1 MDHEN and CDR2 SYDVKM. With 3 bases removed from V and 7 bases from J, the gap between germline ends came to 13 bases. The CDR3 protein is CASSLSRSDQPQHF. The CDR3 DNA is TGTGCCAGCAGTTTGTCGCGGTCGGACCAGCCCCAGCATTTT.

This chain uses TRBV18 with TRBJ1-1; 7 nucleotides line up with TRBD1. Trimming cost V 6 bases and J 1 base; bases outside gene matches: 5. The CDR3 runs 14 residues. The V gene's germline CDR1 is KGHSH and CDR2 LQKENI. CDR3 in amino acids: CASSPGTENTEAFF. For the CDR3, the DNA is TGTGCCAGCTCCCCCGGGACAGAGAACACTGAAGCTTTCTTT.

The CDR3 spells CASSEARDFYRSYNEQFF. The CDR3 nucleotides are TGTGCCAGCAGCGAAGCCCGGGACTTCTACCGCTCCTACAATGAGCAGTTCTTC. The chain couples TRBV5-6 to TRBJ2-1; a weak D match, TRBD2 (6 bases). The V end lost 4 bases, the J end lost 0 bases, and 20 bases lay between the germline ends. CDR3 length: 18 amino acids. CDR1 and CDR2 (germline): SGHDT, YYEEEE.

This clone occurred once. The chain links TRBV27 to TRBJ2-2, with D tentatively TRBD1 (5 bases). Per germline, CDR1 MNHEY and CDR2 SMNVEV (reference sequence). The V end was cut by 5 bases, the J end by 3 bases, with 10 bases between. The length of the CDR3 is 14 residues. This CDR3 reads CASSPIRDTGELFF. The CDR3 DNA reads TGTGCCAGCAGTCCTATCAGGGACACCGGGGAGCTGTTTTTT.

The chain couples TRBV5-6 to TRBJ2-5, with D unclear. V was pared by 0 bases and J by 6 bases, with 12 bases between. CDR1 SGHDT and CDR2 YYEEEE come from the germline V gene. This CDR3 contains 14 residues. The CDR3 here is CASSLAPTGKTQYF. DNA for the CDR3: TGTGCCAGCAGCTTGGCTCCGACCGGCAAGACCCAGTACTTC.

The chain couples TRBV27 to TRBJ1-3; 9 bases are shared with TRBD1. This CDR3 is built from 16 residues. Germline lookup yields CDR1 MNHEY and CDR2 SMNVEV (reference sequence). After removal of 0 bases from V and 4 bases from J, the junction contained 4 bases not matched to a gene. Written as DNA, the CDR3 is TGTGCCAGCAGTTTATCACACAGGGGGCGCGGAAACACCATATATTTT. Its protein product is CASSLSHRGRGNTIYF.